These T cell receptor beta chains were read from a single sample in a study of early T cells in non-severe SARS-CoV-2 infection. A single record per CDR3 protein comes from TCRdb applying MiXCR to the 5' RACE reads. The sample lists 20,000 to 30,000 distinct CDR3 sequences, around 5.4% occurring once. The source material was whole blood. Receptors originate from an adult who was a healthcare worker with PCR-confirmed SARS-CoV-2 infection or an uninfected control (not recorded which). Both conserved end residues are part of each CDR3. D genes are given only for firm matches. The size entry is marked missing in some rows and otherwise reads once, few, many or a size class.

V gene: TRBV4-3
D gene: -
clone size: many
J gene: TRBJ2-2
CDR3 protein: CASSQDRGAGELFF
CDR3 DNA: TGCGCCAGCAGCCAAGACAGGGGAGCCGGGGAGCTGTTTTTT

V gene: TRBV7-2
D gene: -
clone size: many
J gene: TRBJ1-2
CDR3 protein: CASHLGHRSGGYTF
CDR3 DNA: TGTGCCAGCCACTTAGGCCACCGATCGGGTGGCTACACCTTC

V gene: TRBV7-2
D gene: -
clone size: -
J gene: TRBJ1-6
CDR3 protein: CASRYADGVGNSPLHF
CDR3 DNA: TGTGCCAGCAGATACGCGGACGGGGTGGGTAATTCACCCCTCCACTTT

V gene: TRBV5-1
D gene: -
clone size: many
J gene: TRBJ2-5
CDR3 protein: CASSLDLPGETQYF
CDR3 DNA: TGCGCCAGCAGCTTGGACTTACCGGGAGAGACCCAGTACTTC

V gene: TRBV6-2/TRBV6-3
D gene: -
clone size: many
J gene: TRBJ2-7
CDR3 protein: CASRPTATYEQYF
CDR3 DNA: TGTGCATCCCGGCCTACCGCAACCTACGAGCAGTACTTC

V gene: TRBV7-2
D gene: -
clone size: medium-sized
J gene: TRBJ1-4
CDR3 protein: CASSLVRDSEKLFF
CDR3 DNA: TGTGCCAGCAGCTTAGTCAGGGATAGTGAAAAACTGTTTTTT

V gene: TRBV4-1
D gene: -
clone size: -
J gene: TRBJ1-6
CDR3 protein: CASSQEEQGGSPLHF
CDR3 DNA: TGCGCCAGCAGCCAAGAGGAACAGGGTGGCTCACCCCTCCACTTT

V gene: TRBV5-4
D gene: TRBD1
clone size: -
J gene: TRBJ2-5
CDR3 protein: CASSLLGTAQETQYF
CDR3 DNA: TGTGCCAGCAGCTTGTTAGGGACAGCCCAAGAGACCCAGTACTTC

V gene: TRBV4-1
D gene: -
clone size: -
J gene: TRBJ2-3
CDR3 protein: CASSQETGTDTQYF
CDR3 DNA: TGCGCCAGCAGCCAAGAGACAGGTACAGATACGCAGTATTTT

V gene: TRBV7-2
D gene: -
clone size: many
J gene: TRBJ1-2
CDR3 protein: CASSLRTPNSYGYTF
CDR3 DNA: TGTGCCAGCAGCTTAAGGACACCTAACAGCTATGGCTACACCTTC

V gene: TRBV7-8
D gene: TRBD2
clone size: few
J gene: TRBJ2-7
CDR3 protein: CASSLGGLAGSYEQYF
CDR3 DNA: TGTGCCAGCAGCTTAGGGGGACTAGCGGGTTCCTACGAGCAGTACTTC

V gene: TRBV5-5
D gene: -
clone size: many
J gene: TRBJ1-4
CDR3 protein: CASSPRARDYNEKLFF
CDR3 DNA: TGTGCCAGCAGCCCCCGGGCCAGGGACTATAATGAAAAACTGTTTTTT

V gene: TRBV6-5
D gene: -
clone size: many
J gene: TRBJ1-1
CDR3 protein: CASSNRRTEAFF
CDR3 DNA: TGTGCCAGCAGCAATAGAAGGACTGAAGCTTTCTTT

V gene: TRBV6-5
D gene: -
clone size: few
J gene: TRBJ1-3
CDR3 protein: CASSYSGLSGNTIYF
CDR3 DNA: TGTGCCAGCAGTTACTCAGGACTCTCTGGAAACACCATATATTTT

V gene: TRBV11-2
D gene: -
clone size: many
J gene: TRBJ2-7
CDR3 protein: CASLGGPYEQYF
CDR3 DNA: TGTGCCAGCCTCGGGGGACCCTACGAGCAGTACTTC

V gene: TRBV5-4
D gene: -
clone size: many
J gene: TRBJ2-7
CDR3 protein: CASSHTGTQSYEQYF
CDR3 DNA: TGTGCCAGCAGTCATACCGGGACACAATCCTACGAGCAGTACTTC

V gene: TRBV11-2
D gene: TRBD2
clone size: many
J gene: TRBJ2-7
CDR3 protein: CASSLEWGAGGYEQYF
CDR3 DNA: TGTGCCAGCAGCTTAGAGTGGGGAGCGGGGGGGTACGAGCAGTACTTC

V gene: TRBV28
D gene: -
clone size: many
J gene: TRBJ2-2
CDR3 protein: CASSLYRGHTGELFF
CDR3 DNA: TGTGCCAGCAGTTTGTATAGGGGTCACACCGGGGAGCTGTTTTTT

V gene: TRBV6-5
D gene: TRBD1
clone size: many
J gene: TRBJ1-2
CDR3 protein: CASSLRRTGDGYTF
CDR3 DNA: TGTGCCAGCAGCCTTCGTCGGACAGGGGATGGCTACACCTTC

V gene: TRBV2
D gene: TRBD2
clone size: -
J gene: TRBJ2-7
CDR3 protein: CASSHGTSGGYEQYF
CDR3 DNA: TGTGCCAGCAGCCACGGGACTAGCGGGGGGTACGAGCAGTACTTC

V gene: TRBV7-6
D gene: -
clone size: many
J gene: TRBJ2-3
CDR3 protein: CASSLGADTQYF
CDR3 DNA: TGTGCCAGCAGCTTAGGGGCAGATACGCAGTATTTT

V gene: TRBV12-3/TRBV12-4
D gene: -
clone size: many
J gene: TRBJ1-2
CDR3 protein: CASRDYGRDYNYGYTF
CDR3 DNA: TGTGCCAGCAGAGACTACGGACGGGATTACAACTATGGCTACACCTTC

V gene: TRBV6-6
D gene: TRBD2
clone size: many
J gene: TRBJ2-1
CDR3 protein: CASSYRLAGVYEQFF
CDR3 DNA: TGTGCCAGCAGTTATCGTCTAGCGGGTGTATACGAGCAGTTCTTC

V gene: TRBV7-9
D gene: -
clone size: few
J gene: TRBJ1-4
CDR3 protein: CASSRDRGRNEKLFF
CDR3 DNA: TGTGCCAGCAGCCGGGATCGGGGCCGGAATGAAAAACTGTTTTTT

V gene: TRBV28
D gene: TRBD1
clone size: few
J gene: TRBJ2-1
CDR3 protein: CASSPQWGTDFNEQFF
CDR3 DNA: TGTGCCAGCAGTCCCCAGTGGGGGACAGACTTCAATGAGCAGTTCTTC

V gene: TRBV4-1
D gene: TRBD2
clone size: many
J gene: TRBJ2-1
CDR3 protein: CASSQTSGGLRSNEQFF
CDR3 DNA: TGCGCCAGCAGCCAAACTAGCGGGGGGCTCAGGTCCAATGAGCAGTTCTTC

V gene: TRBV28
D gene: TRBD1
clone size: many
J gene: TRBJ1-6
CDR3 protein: CASRKRQGRVNSPLHF
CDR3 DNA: TGTGCCAGCAGAAAGAGACAGGGACGCGTGAATTCACCCCTCCACTTT

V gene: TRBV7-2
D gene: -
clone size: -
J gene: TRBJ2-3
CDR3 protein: CASSFERITDTQYF
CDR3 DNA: TGTGCCAGCAGCTTCGAACGGATCACAGATACGCAGTATTTT

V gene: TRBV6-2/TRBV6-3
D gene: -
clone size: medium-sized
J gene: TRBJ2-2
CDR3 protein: CASSYGGAGTGELFF
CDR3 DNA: TGTGCCAGCAGTTACGGCGGGGCGGGGACCGGGGAGCTGTTTTTT

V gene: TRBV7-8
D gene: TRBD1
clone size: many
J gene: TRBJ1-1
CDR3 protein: CASSLTGATEAFF
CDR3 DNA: TGTGCCAGCAGCCTAACAGGGGCCACTGAAGCTTTCTTT

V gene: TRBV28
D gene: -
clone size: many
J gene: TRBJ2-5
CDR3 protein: CASSLGRPYF
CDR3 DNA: TGTGCCAGCAGTTTAGGGCGCCCATACTTT

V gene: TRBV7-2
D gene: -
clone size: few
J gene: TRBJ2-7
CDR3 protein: CASSLEKSYEQYF
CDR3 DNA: TGTGCCAGCAGCTTAGAGAAATCCTACGAGCAGTACTTC

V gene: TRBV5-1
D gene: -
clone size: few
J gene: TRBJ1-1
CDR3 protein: CASSLGTGQNTEAFF
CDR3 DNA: TGCGCCAGCAGCCTGGGGACGGGACAGAACACTGAAGCTTTCTTT

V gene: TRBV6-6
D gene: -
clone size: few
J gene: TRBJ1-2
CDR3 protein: CASSYSTGTHGYTF
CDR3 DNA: TGTGCCAGCAGTTACTCAACCGGTACCCACGGCTACACCTTC

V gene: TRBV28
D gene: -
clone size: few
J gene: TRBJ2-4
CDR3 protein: CASSLVIQGAKNIQYF
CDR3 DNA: TGTGCCAGCAGTTTGGTGATCCAGGGAGCCAAAAACATTCAGTACTTC

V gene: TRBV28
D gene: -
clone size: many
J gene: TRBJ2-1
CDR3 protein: CASRIGGAQYNEQFF
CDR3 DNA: TGTGCCAGCAGGATAGGGGGGGCGCAGTATAATGAGCAGTTCTTC

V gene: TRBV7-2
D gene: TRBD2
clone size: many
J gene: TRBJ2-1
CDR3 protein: CASSLRGLAGVLLDNEQFF
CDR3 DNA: TGTGCCAGCAGCTTAAGGGGACTAGCGGGGGTCCTACTCGACAATGAGCAGTTCTTC

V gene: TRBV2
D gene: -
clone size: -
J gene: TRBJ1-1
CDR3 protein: CASSEQGTEAFF
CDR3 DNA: TGTGCCAGCAGTGAGCAGGGCACTGAAGCTTTCTTT

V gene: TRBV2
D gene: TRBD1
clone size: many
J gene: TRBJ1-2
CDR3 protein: CASRQGEAYGYTF
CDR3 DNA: TGTGCCAGTCGACAGGGAGAGGCCTATGGCTACACCTTC

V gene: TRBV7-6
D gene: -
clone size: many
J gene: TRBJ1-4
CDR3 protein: CASSLDPATNEKLFF
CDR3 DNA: TGTGCCAGCAGCTTAGATCCGGCAACTAATGAAAAACTGTTTTTT

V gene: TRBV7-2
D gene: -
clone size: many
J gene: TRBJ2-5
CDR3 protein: CASSFTTGAETQYF
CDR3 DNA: TGTGCCAGCAGCTTCACGACAGGAGCGGAGACCCAGTACTTC

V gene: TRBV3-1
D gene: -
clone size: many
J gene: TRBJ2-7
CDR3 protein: CASSLGTAAYEQYF
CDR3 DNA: TGTGCCAGCAGCCTCGGGACGGCAGCCTACGAGCAGTACTTC

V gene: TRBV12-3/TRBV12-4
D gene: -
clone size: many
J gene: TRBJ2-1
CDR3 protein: CASSFVVYEQFF
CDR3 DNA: TGTGCCAGCAGTTTTGTCGTATATGAGCAGTTCTTC

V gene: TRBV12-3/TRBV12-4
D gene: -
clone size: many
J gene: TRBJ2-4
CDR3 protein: CASSQHSFLAKNIQYF
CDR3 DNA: TGTGCCAGCAGTCAACACAGCTTTCTAGCCAAAAACATTCAGTACTTC

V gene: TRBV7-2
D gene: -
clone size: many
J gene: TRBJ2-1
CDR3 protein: CASSLEVSYNEQFF
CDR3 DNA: TGTGCCAGCAGCTTAGAAGTGTCCTACAATGAGCAGTTCTTC

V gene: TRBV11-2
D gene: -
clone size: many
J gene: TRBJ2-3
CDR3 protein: CASSFTSGTYTQYF
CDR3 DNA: TGTGCCAGCAGCTTTACCAGCGGGACATATACGCAGTATTTT

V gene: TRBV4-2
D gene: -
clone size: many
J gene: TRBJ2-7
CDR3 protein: CASSQALDLVYEQYF
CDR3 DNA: TGTGCCAGCAGCCAAGCGTTGGACTTAGTCTACGAGCAGTACTTC

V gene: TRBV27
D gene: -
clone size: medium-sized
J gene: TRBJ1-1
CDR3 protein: CASSLPGGRAFF
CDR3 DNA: TGTGCCAGCAGTTTACCGGGAGGGAGGGCTTTCTTT

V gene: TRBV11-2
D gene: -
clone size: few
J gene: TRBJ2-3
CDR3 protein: CASSSATGGTQYF
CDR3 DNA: TGTGCCAGCAGCTCCGCCACTGGGGGTACGCAGTATTTT

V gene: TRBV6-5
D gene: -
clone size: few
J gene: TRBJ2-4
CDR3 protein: CASTTGWGKNIQYF
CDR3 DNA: TGTGCCAGCACCACGGGGTGGGGCAAAAACATTCAGTACTTC

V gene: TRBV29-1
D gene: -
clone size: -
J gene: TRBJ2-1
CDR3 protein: CSVEDNGGSYNEQFF
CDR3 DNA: TGCAGCGTTGAAGATAACGGGGGCTCCTACAATGAGCAGTTCTTC

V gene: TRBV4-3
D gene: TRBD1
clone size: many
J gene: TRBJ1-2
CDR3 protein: CASSQGIGQGPYGPYTF
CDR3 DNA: TGCGCCAGCAGCCAAGGGATCGGACAGGGGCCCTATGGCCCCTACACCTTC

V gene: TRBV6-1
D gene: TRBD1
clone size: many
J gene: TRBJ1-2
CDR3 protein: CASSPDRFDYGYTF
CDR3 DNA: TGTGCCAGCAGTCCGGACAGGTTTGACTATGGCTACACCTTC

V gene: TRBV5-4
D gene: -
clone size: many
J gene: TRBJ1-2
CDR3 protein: CASSFDKVFGGYTF
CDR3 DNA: TGTGCCAGCAGCTTCGACAAGGTCTTTGGTGGCTACACCTTC

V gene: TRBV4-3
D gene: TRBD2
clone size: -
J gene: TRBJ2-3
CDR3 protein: CASSQDLRLTSGNTDTQYF
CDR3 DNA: TGCGCCAGCAGCCAAGATCTCAGGCTGACTAGCGGAAACACAGATACGCAGTATTTT